This T cell receptor (beta chain) was found in a study of breast tumors, draining lymph nodes, adjacent tissues. TCRdb analysed the multiplex PCR reads with MiXCR anew, one entry per CDR3 protein. Seen here are 20,000 to 25,000 distinct CDR3 sequences, 40% to 45% observed once, and the top ten hold less than 25%. Germline V CDR1 and CDR2: MNHNY, SVGAGI (reference sequence). Between the trimmed V and J ends, which lost 5 bases and 2 bases, there was a span of 16 bases. This CDR3 contains 16 residues. Study-level findings and limits: Tumor and nontumor repertoires were significantly more similar in luminal-like than in basal-like breast cancer. Tumor TCR diversity was below lymph nodes but above nontumor tissue.

On this clonotype: Its antigen is not identified. A much larger clone differs from this one at a single base, so this may be a read error.

The chain carries TRBV6-6 and TRBJ1-5, with a tentative D call TRBD1 (6 bases). The sequenced material came from breast tumor tissue. The clonotype was recovered from a female donor with breast cancer. Some clones in this sample may be carry-over from other donors' samples. Here the CDR3 reads CASSPSGHFGNQPQHF. The CDR3 bases are TGTGCCAGCAGTCCATCGGGACACTTTGGCAATCAGCCCCAGCATTTT.